This section outlines one TCR beta chain sequence together with its context. As handled by the study authors: Reference gene primer amplification gave nucleated cell count estimates. Repertoires were generated with immunoSEQ multiplex PCR, while TCRdb's copy carries only in-frame clones and drops some. V and J calls and clone size are as listed in that table; D and trimming were resolved from the DNA. The table records roughly 140,000 clones, approximately 85% of them present only once. This entry comes from a study of blood T cell repertoires in COVID-19. Looking at the study overall: Sites in the United States, Italy and Spain provided acute and convalescent COVID-19 samples. Nucleic acid was either cDNA or gDNA, and it came from T cells, B-cell-depleted T cells, or PBMCs.

The junction had 20 bases not matched to a gene; V was cut back by 7 bases and J by 2 bases. The germline gives CDR1 SGHDT, CDR2 YYEEEE. The CDR3 is 18 amino acids. The gene calls are TRBV5-6 and TRBJ2-7; 8 bases map to TRBD1. Sequencing was carried out using peripheral blood. The clonotype comes from a man between 50 and 59 years old with acute or convalescent COVID-19. CDR3 nucleotide sequence: TGTGCCAGCTGTCAACCCTGGGGGGAACAGGGGGATACCTACGAGCAGTACTTC. It specifies CASCQPWGEQGDTYEQYF. Together with reference TRBV5-6 and TRBJ2-7, the CDR3 gives the full variable domain: DAGVTQSPTHLIKTRGQQVTLRCSPKSGHDTVSWYQQALGQGPQFIFQYYEEEERQRGNFPDRFSGHQFPNYSSELNVNALLLGDSALYLCASCQPWGEQGDTYEQYFGPGTRLTVT.